The T cell receptor beta chain described here comes from a study of T-cell reconstitution after alpha-beta-depleted transplantation in children. General study results and limits: Among T cells one year after transplant, newly produced cells accounted for most counts and diversity.

The TCRbeta library incorporated unique molecular identifiers. TCRdb processed the PCR reads anew with MiXCR; each CDR3 protein has one entry. Here the sample spans some 200,000 distinct CDR3 sequences, 8.4% being singletons. This clonotype occurred a few times. The antigen is not known. V shed 0 bases, J shed 5 bases, and the junction held 8 bases outside the gene matches. The germline CDR1 and CDR2 sequences are SGHRS and YFSETQ. The CDR3 runs 17 residues. This material consisted of PBMCs, mostly from graft donor cells, taken 360 days after TCRalphabeta/CD19-depleted stem cell transplant. The origin of this receptor is a male patient between 2 and 15 years old who had a stem cell transplant for acute myeloid leukemia, so the T cells may come from the graft donor. This chain uses TRBV5-1 with TRBJ1-2; 12 bases agree with TRBD1. The DNA of the CDR3 is TGCGCCAGCAGCTTGGGCGACGGGACAGGGGGCGTGTATGGCTACACCTTC. Translation: CASSLGDGTGGVYGYTF.